The entry below describes one T cell receptor (beta chain). Its antigen remains unidentified. These data originate in a study of cytomegalovirus exposure and HLA in healthy donors. Study-wide points: About 87% or about 30% of the time was how often most TCR beta V segments were productive, according to an earlier analysis.

PCR used 60 Vbeta primers and 13 Jbeta primers. Clones were read by immunoSEQ multiplex PCR, and TCRdb kept only the in-frame ones, dropping some. In the table there are around 76,000 clones, about 70% of which are singletons. Germline assignment: CDR1 MNHNS and CDR2 SASEGT. CDR3 length: 13 amino acids. V was clipped by 7 bases and J by 2 bases, with 12 bases between them. Sequenced material: PBMCs. This rearrangement joins TRBV6-1 to TRBJ2-7; weak D call: TRBD1 (6 bases). This TCR derives from a man aged 35 to 55 in good health and CMV-seropositive. In nucleotides, the CDR3 is TGTGCCAGCACTGGCAGGGGTCCCTACGAGCAGTACTTC. This codes for CASTGRGPYEQYF.